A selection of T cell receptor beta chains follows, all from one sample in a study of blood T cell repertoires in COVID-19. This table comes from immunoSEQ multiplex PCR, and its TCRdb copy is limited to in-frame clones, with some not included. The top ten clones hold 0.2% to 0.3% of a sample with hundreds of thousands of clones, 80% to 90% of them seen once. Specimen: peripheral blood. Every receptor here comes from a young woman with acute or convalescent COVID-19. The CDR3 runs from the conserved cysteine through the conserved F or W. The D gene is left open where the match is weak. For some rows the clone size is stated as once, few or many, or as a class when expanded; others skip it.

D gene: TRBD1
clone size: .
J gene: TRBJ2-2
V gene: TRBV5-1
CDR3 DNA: TGCGCCAGCAGAAAAACCGGGACAGGCGTAAACACCGGGGAGCTGTTTTTT
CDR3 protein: CASRKTGTGVNTGELFF

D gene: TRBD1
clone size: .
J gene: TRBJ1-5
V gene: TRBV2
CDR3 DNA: TGTGCCAGCAGTGAGACAGGGCCCGATCAGCCCCAGCATTTT
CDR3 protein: CASSETGPDQPQHF

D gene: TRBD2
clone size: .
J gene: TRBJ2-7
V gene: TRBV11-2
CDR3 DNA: TGTGCCAGCACCCCCCCGGGACTAGCGGGGGGCCTCAGATTC
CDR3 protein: CASTPPGLAGGLRF

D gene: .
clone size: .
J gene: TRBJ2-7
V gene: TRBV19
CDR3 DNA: TGTGCCAGTAGTATAATCAAGGGGATCTCCTACGAGCAGTACTTC
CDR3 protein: CASSIIKGISYEQYF

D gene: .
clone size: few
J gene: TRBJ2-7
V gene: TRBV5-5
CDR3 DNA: TGTGCCAGCAGCTTCTCCGGTACAGGATCCTACGAGCAGTACTTC
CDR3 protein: CASSFSGTGSYEQYF

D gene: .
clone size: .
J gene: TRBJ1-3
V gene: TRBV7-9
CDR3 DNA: TGTGCTACAAACTCGGGGGTCCGGCAGCACAACTCTGGAAACACCATATATTTT
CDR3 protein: CATNSGVRQHNSGNTIYF

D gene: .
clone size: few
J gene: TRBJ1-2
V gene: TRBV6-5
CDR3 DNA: TGTGCCAGCAGTCCTGACAGCTACTATGGCTACACCTTC
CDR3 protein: CASSPDSYYGYTF

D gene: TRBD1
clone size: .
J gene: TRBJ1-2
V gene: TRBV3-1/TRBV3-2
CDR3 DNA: TGTGCCAGCAGCCAAGATACGGGCAGGGGGCTCGGCTACACCTTC
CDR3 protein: CASSQDTGRGLGYTF

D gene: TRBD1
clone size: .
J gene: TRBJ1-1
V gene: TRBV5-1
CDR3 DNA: TGCGCCAGCAGCCAAGGGACAGGGGCTTTCTTT
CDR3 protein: CASSQGTGAFF

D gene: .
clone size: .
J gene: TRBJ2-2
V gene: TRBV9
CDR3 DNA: TGTGCCAGCAGCGTATGGGGAGCGGTTGGACCCGGGGAGCTGTTTTTT
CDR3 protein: CASSVWGAVGPGELFF

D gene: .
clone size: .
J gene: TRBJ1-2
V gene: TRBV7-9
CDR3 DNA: TGTGCCAGCAGCTTAGTTGAGGGTACCTATGGCTACACCTTC
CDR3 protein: CASSLVEGTYGYTF

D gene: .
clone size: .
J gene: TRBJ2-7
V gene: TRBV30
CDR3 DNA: TGTGCCTGGAGTACCCTATCGACAGGCGCCTACGAGCAGTACTTC
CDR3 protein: CAWSTLSTGAYEQYF

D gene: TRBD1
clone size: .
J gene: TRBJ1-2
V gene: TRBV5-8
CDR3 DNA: TGTGCCAGCAGCTTTAGGCTTACGGGACAGGTCTCAAACTATGGCTACACCTTC
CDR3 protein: CASSFRLTGQVSNYGYTF

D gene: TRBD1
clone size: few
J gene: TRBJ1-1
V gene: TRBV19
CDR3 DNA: TGTGCCAGTAGGGGCTGGACAGGGGGCACTGAAGCTTTCTTT
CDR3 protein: CASRGWTGGTEAFF

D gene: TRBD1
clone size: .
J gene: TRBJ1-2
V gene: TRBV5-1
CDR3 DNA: TGCGCCAGCAGTGAGGGACAGGCCTATGGCTACACCTTC
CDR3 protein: CASSEGQAYGYTF

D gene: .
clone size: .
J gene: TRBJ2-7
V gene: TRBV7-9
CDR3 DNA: TGTGCCAACCTAAGGAGCGAGCAGTACTTC
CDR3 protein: CANLRSEQYF

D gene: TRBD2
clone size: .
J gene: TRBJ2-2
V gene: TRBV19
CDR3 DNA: TGTGCCAGTCTGGGACTAGTTGACACCGGGGAGCTGTTTTTT
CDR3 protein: CASLGLVDTGELFF

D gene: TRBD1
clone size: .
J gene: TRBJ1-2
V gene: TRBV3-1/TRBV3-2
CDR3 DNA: TGTGCCAGCAGCCACCCAGGGACAGGGAGACTCACCTTC
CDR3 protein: CASSHPGTGRLTF

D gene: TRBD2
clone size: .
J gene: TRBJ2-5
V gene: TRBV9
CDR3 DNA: TGTGCCAGCATGGGGGGACTAGCGGTGTACCAAGAGACCCAGTACTTC
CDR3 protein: CASMGGLAVYQETQYF